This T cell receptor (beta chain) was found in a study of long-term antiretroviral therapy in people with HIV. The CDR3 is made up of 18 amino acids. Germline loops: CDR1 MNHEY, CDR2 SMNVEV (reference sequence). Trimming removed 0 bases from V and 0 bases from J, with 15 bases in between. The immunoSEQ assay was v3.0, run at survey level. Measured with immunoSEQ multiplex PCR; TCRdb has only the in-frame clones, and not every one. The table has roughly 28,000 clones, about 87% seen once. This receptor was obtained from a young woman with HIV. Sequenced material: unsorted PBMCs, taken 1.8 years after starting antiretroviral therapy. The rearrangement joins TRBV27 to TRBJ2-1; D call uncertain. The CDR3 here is CASSLSIWALSSYNEQFF. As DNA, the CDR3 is TGTGCCAGCAGTTTATCGATCTGGGCGCTAAGCTCCTACAATGAGCAGTTCTTC.